Here is one T cell receptor (beta chain) with its context. Its antigen is currently unknown. Sequencing targeted expressed TCRB transcripts, as all isolated RNA had been reverse transcribed. The repertoire was sequenced with immunoSEQ multiplex PCR; TCRdb's copy has only in-frame clones and lacks some. The repertoire holds 300,000 to 400,000 clones, approximately 13% seen once, with approximately 0.016% in the top ten. This entry comes from a study of beta chain features in type 1 diabetes. Findings and caveats of the study: Type 1 diabetes patients showed a moderate but significant shortening of TCRB CDR3s in all four CD4+ subsets.

Losses at the gene ends were 2 bases for V and 6 bases for J; bases not matched to a gene: 5. This CDR3 comprises 16 residues. Germline CDR1 is SNHLY and CDR2 is FYNNEI. The chain links TRBV2 to TRBJ2-1; 12 bases align to TRBD2. This sequence originates from a young woman with type 1 diabetes. Sequenced: naive CD4+ T cells from blood. In DNA, the CDR3 is TGTGCCAGCAGTGAATTGGCTAGCGGGAGGGTCAATGAGCAGTTCTTC. Amino acid sequence: CASSELASGRVNEQFF.